This T cell receptor (beta chain) is drawn from a study of T cell responses to AZD1222 COVID-19 vaccine. Using immunoSEQ multiplex PCR, the repertoire was profiled, and TCRdb retains in-frame clones only, with some absent. The sample has about 140,000 clones; roughly 88% are singletons. Whole-study results and caveats: AZD1222 recipients seropositive at baseline numbered only six or seven. Most donors were white British and more were female, and clonal diversity was possibly underestimated.

In regard to this clone: Its specificity is not known.

Looked up from germline, CDR1 is SGHRS and CDR2 is YFSETQ. Trimming removed 0 bases from V and 10 bases from J, with 14 bases in between. This CDR3 is built from 15 residues. Material: peripheral blood, obtained on day 0 of AZD1222 vaccination. The V and J genes are TRBV5-1 and TRBJ1-6; maybe TRBD1 (5 bases). The sequence came from an adult in good health. The CDR3 protein is CASSLVVQGESPLHF. The CDR3 bases are TGCGCCAGCAGCTTGGTAGTCCAGGGTGAATCACCCCTCCACTTT.